This T cell receptor (beta chain) was identified in a study of blood T cell repertoires in COVID-19. Authors' analysis steps: Scientists estimated how many nucleated cells there were by amplifying reference gene primers. The method was immunoSEQ multiplex PCR; TCRdb's version includes in-frame clones alone and lacks a portion of them. Clone size and V and J calls were adopted from that table, with D and trimming inferred from the DNA. The table records about 400,000 clones, about nine tenths of them present only once. The V end lost 6 bases, the J end lost 0 bases, and 14 bases lay between the germline ends. The CDR3 has 15 residues. The germline CDR1 and CDR2 sequences are MGHRA and YSYEKL.

The sequence was obtained from a woman in her thirties with active or convalescent COVID-19. The genes are TRBV4-1 and TRBJ1-1; tentatively, D is TRBD1 (5 bases). Sequenced: peripheral blood. CDR3 protein: CASRPDSSMNTEAFF. CDR3 nucleotides: TGCGCCAGCAGACCCGACAGTTCGATGAACACTGAAGCTTTCTTT.